The rows below give T cell receptor beta chains drawn from one sample of a study of radiotherapy plus CTLA-4 blockade in lung cancer. Clones were read by immunoSEQ multiplex PCR, and TCRdb kept only the in-frame ones, dropping some. The table shows around 82,000 clones, with about four fifths occurring only once. Sample: peripheral blood, taken from a patient treated with radiotherapy plus ipilimumab. The receptor set was obtained from a human donor with non-small cell lung cancer who had stable disease on radiotherapy plus ipilimumab. Each CDR3 is given with its conserved first and last residue. Each record gives: J gene, V gene, clone size, D gene, CDR3 protein, CDR3 DNA. The D gene is left open where the match is weak. The size field is filled for only some rows; it gives once, few, many or a size class.

>TRBJ1-5|TRBV19|NA|NA
CASSIDDVMNSNQPQHF
TGTGCCAGTAGTATAGACGACGTAATGAATAGCAATCAGCCCCAGCATTTT
>TRBJ2-7|TRBV2|NA|TRBD2
CASGLADRRITYEQYF
TGTGCCAGTGGACTAGCGGACCGCCGGATAACCTACGAGCAGTACTTC
>TRBJ1-5|TRBV19|NA|NA
CASSIIHRDINQPQHF
TGTGCCAGTAGTATTATCCACAGGGATATCAATCAGCCCCAGCATTTT
>TRBJ1-4|TRBV7-9|NA|TRBD1
CASGISGGNEKLFF
TGTGCCAGCGGGATCTCAGGGGGCAATGAAAAACTGTTTTTT
>TRBJ2-1|TRBV7-3|NA|TRBD1
CASSEDRGSYNEQFF
TGTGCCAGCAGCGAAGACAGGGGGTCCTACAATGAGCAGTTCTTC
>TRBJ1-4|TRBV7-9|few|NA
CASSSAGRDNEKLFF
TGTGCCAGCAGCTCTGCCGGGAGAGACAATGAAAAACTGTTTTTT
>TRBJ2-7|TRBV7-8|NA|TRBD1
CASSPWTGGSYEQYF
TGTGCCAGCAGCCCGTGGACAGGAGGTTCCTACGAGCAGTACTTC
>TRBJ2-1|TRBV28|NA|NA
CASSSNRARSYNEQFF
TGTGCCAGCAGTTCCAACAGGGCTCGCTCCTACAATGAGCAGTTCTTC
>TRBJ2-3|TRBV5-6|NA|NA
CASSSSESEADTQYF
TGTGCCAGCAGCAGTAGCGAGTCCGAAGCAGATACGCAGTATTTT
>TRBJ2-1|TRBV7-9|NA|TRBD2
CASSLGTSSYNEQFF
TGTGCCAGCAGCTTGGGGACTAGCTCCTACAATGAGCAGTTCTTC
>TRBJ1-2|TRBV5-4|NA|NA
CASSRRGVGGGYTF
TGTGCCAGCAGCAGACGAGGGGTGGGGGGGGGCTACACCTTC
>TRBJ2-6|TRBV7-2|once|NA
CASSLGIGLSGANVLTF
TGTGCCAGCAGCTTAGGGATAGGCCTCTCTGGGGCCAACGTCCTGACTTTC
>TRBJ2-7|TRBV10-2|few|NA
CASSGGPSSYEQYF
TGCGCCAGCAGCGGGGGCCCTAGCTCCTACGAGCAGTACTTC
>TRBJ1-3|TRBV7-6|NA|TRBD1
CASSLQGTVRSGNTIYF
TGTGCCAGCAGCCTTCAAGGGACAGTCCGCTCTGGAAACACCATATATTTT
>TRBJ2-7|TRBV2|once|NA
CASSEQGSEQYF
TGTGCCAGCAGTGAACAGGGGAGCGAGCAGTACTTC
>TRBJ1-1|TRBV5-1|NA|NA
CASSLGGALTEAFF
TGCGCCAGCAGCTTGGGGGGGGCCTTGACTGAAGCTTTCTTT
>TRBJ1-1|TRBV4-1|NA|NA
CASSGSGRNTEAFF
TGCGCCAGCAGCGGGAGCGGGCGGAACACTGAAGCTTTCTTT
>TRBJ1-3|TRBV2|NA|NA
CASKGVLSSGNTIYF
TGTGCCAGCAAGGGGGTCCTTTCCTCTGGAAACACCATATATTTT
>TRBJ1-1|TRBV5-1|NA|NA
CASSFRGVDTEAFF
TGCGCCAGCAGCTTTCGGGGAGTGGACACTGAAGCTTTCTTT
>TRBJ2-5|TRBV7-6|NA|NA
CASSLRGETQYF
TGTGCCAGCAGCCTCAGAGGAGAGACCCAGTACTTC
>TRBJ1-6|TRBV29-1|NA|TRBD1
CSVGQGDTSPLHF
TGCAGCGTTGGACAGGGGGACACTTCACCCCTCCACTTT
>TRBJ1-1|TRBV20-1|NA|NA
CSAKADTEAFF
TGCAGTGCTAAGGCCGACACTGAAGCTTTCTTT
>TRBJ2-1|TRBV7-9|NA|NA
CASSLAAGGGNEQFF
TGTGCCAGCAGCTTAGCGGCTGGAGGGGGCAATGAGCAGTTCTTC
>TRBJ1-6|TRBV5-4|few|NA
CAASGPDYNSPLHF
TGTGCCGCATCAGGGCCAGATTATAATTCACCCCTCCACTTT
>TRBJ1-6|TRBV7-2|NA|NA
CASSPKVGLSSYNSPLHF
TGTGCCAGCAGCCCAAAGGTTGGGCTCAGCTCCTATAATTCACCCCTCCACTTT
>TRBJ2-1|TRBV6-5|few|NA
CASSAHRVNEQFF
TGTGCCAGCAGTGCCCACAGGGTTAATGAGCAGTTCTTC
>TRBJ1-4|TRBV6-1|NA|NA
CASSEVGQGGEKLFF
TGTGCCAGCAGTGAAGTAGGTCAGGGAGGTGAAAAACTGTTTTTT
>TRBJ2-3|TRBV6-6|NA|NA
CAAGKRNWGTDTQYF
TGTGCCGCTGGCAAGCGGAACTGGGGAACAGATACGCAGTATTTT
>TRBJ1-2|TRBV27|NA|NA
CASSFMGFGGYTF
TGTGCCAGCAGTTTTATGGGATTCGGTGGCTACACCTTC
>TRBJ1-2|TRBV18|few|NA
CASSPNLRGAVNYGYTF
TGTGCCAGCTCACCAAATCTGAGGGGGGCGGTTAACTATGGCTACACCTTC
>TRBJ2-3|TRBV6-4|few|TRBD2
CASSEISGGTDTQYF
TGTGCCAGCAGTGAGATTAGCGGGGGCACAGATACGCAGTATTTT
>TRBJ2-5|TRBV21-1|NA|NA
CASGQGAGETQYF
TGTGCCAGCGGACAGGGGGCGGGAGAGACCCAGTACTTC
>TRBJ1-3|TRBV30|once|NA
CAWRRTYSGNTIYF
TGTGCCTGGAGACGTACCTACTCTGGAAACACCATATATTTT
>TRBJ2-3|TRBV7-2|NA|TRBD2
CASSFGARLAGSTDTQYF
TGTGCCAGCAGTTTCGGGGCCCGACTAGCGGGAAGCACAGATACGCAGTATTTT